This T cell receptor beta chain was retrieved from a study of shared clonotypes between healthy human individuals. Generated by immunoSEQ multiplex PCR, the TCRdb table keeps only in-frame clones and is missing some. The sample includes 2 million to 2.5 million clones, nearly 97% of them seen just once. Germline V gene lookup returns CDR1 GTSNPN and CDR2 SVGIG (reference sequence). V shed 5 bases, J shed 6 bases, and the junction held 6 bases outside the gene matches. CDR3 length equals 13 residues. The chain uses TRBV30 and TRBJ2-2, with TRBD1 matching 7 bases. Material: naive CD4+ T cells sorted from blood. Described subset: CD45RA+ positively selected. The sequence came from a man aged 18 to 30 in good health. In DNA, the CDR3 is TGTGCCTGGGGGGACAGCTTTCCCGGGGAGCTGTTTTTT. Translating gives CAWGDSFPGELFF.